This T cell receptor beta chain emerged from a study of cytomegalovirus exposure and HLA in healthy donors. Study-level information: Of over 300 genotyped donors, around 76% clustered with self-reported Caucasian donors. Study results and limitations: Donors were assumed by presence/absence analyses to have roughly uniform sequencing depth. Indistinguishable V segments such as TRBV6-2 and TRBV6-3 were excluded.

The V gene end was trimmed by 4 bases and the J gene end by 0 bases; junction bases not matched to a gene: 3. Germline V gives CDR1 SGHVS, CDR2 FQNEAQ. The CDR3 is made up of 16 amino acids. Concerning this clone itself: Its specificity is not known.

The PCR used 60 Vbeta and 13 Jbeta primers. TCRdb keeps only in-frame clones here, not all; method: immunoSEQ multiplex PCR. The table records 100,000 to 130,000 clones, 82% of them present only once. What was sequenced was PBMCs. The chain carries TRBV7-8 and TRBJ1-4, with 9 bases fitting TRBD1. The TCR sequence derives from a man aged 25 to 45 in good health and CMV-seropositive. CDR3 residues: CASSSTGGATNEKLFF. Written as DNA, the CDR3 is TGTGCCAGCAGCTCGACAGGGGGGGCAACTAATGAAAAACTGTTTTTT.